What follows are 21 T cell receptor beta chains derived from one specimen sequenced in a study of early T cells in non-severe SARS-CoV-2 infection. MiXCR, run by TCRdb on the 5' RACE reads, gives a single entry per CDR3 protein. The repertoire has about 63,000 distinct CDR3 sequences, approximately 13% of them found once; the top ten carry about 4.7%. Sequenced material: whole blood. The receptors derive from an adult who was a healthcare worker with PCR-confirmed SARS-CoV-2 infection or an uninfected control (not recorded which).

The chain carries TRBV6-2 or TRBV6-3 and TRBJ2-5; the D is unclear. Per germline, CDR1 MNHEY and CDR2 SVGEGT. The CDR3 has 12 residues. The V end was cut by 6 bases, the J end by 2 bases, with 7 bases between. CDR3 region: CASSPRQETQYF. The CDR3 nucleotides read TGTGCCAGCAGCCCGAGGCAAGAGACCCAGTACTTC.

This clonotype has a handful of counts. The V call is TRBV29-1, the J call TRBJ2-6, with a possible D match to TRBD1 (5 bases). The germline gives CDR1 SQVTM, CDR2 ANQGSEA. The CDR3 contains 14 residues. V was clipped by 7 bases and J by 0 bases, with 10 bases between them. CDR3 DNA sequence: TGCAGCGCCACCGACAGCTCTGGGGCCAACGTCCTGACTTTC. Amino acid sequence: CSATDSSGANVLTF.

This clonotype occurred a few times. The chain is built from TRBV5-1 and TRBJ1-2, with TRBD1 as a possible D gene (5 bases). V was trimmed by 0 bases and J by 0 bases, leaving 6 bases between them. The CDR3 spans 14 residues. The germline CDR1 and CDR2 sequences are SGHRS and YFSETQ. This chain's CDR3 is CASSLETANYGYTF. Written as DNA, the CDR3 is TGCGCCAGCAGCTTGGAGACAGCTAACTATGGCTACACCTTC.

This chain joins TRBV6-5 and TRBJ2-4; D is perhaps TRBD2 (6 bases). This CDR3 comprises 11 residues. Germline V gives CDR1 MNHEY, CDR2 SVGAGI. V was shortened by 6 bases and J by 6 bases, with 6 bases between the two germline ends. CDR3 loop: CASRGGNIQYF. For the CDR3, the DNA is TGTGCCAGCAGGGGGGGAAACATTCAGTACTTC.

This clonotype was recorded a few times. The genes are TRBV20-1 and TRBJ2-5; TRBD2 agrees at 12 bases. The CDR3 extends over 13 amino acids. The germline gives CDR1 DFQATT, CDR2 SNEGSKA (reference sequence). In nucleotides, the CDR3 is TGCAGCCAGACTAGCGGGGGTGTAGAGACCCAGTACTTC. This translates into CSQTSGGVETQYF.

This clonotype appeared many times. V gene TRBV20-1 combines with J gene TRBJ2-7; 12 nucleotides line up with TRBD2. CDR3 length: 14 amino acids. J gave up 4 bases and V 5 bases, and 6 bases lay outside the gene matches. CDR1 is DFQATT, CDR2 SNEGSKA, per germline (reference sequence). CDR3 in DNA: TGCAGTGCTGCTAGCGGGGGGGCCCTATACGAGCAGTACTTC. Protein sequence: CSAASGGALYEQYF.

For this clonotype: A read error may account for a junction end that differs from germline. The chain is built from TRBV12-3 or TRBV12-4 and TRBJ2-7; no clear D gene. The CDR3 runs to 15 residues. The CDR3 region has the DNA TGTGCCGGCAGTTTTGTGCCGAATAGGCTGGGCGAGCAGTACTTC. It specifies CAGSFVPNRLGEQYF.

This clonotype was counted at least ten times. The rearrangement uses TRBV25-1 and TRBJ1-2; D is unclear. CDR3 length equals 12 residues. V lost 4 bases to trimming and J lost 4 bases, with 7 bases between them. Per the germline V gene, CDR1 is MGHDK and CDR2 is SYGVNS. In nucleotides, the CDR3 is TGTGCCAGCAGTGTGCAGTTCTATGGCTACACCTTC. The encoded protein is CASSVQFYGYTF.

The rearrangement uses TRBV20-1 and TRBJ2-7, with D unresolved. V was shortened by 3 bases and J by 2 bases, with 11 bases between the two germline ends. Looked up from germline, CDR1 is DFQATT and CDR2 is SNEGSKA (reference sequence). This CDR3 is built from 13 residues. The CDR3 DNA sequence: TGCAGTGCTAGTAGTGGACGGACCTACGAGCAGTACTTC. Its translation is CSASSGRTYEQYF.

The chain joins TRBV24-1 to TRBJ2-1; 9 positions match TRBD1. V shed 4 bases, J shed 9 bases, and the junction held 6 bases outside the gene matches. The CDR3 consists of 14 residues. Germline V lookup: CDR1 KGHDR, CDR2 SFDVKD. CDR3 in DNA: TGTGCCACCAGTGACGGGACAGGGATGGCTGAGCAGTTCTTC. Translated: CATSDGTGMAEQFF.

This clonotype was observed a handful of times. The CDR3 region has the DNA TGCAGCGTTGGGTCGGGCAGCTTGTTCGAGCAGTACTTC. As protein: CSVGSGSLFEQYF. V gene TRBV29-1 combines with J gene TRBJ2-7; unclear D gene. The CDR3 spans 13 residues. CDR1 SQVTM and CDR2 ANQGSEA come from the germline V gene. Trimming removed 4 bases at V and 6 bases at J, with 16 bases between.

This clonotype was seen at least ten times. The J gene is TRBJ2-7, the V gene TRBV29-1; D is undetermined. Trimming removed 6 bases from V and 4 bases from J, with 13 bases in between. From germline, CDR1 is SQVTM and CDR2 ANQGSEA. The CDR3 runs 12 residues. The CDR3 bases are TGCAGCGTCCAGAGTGACGGATACGAGCAGTACTTC. Translating it yields CSVQSDGYEQYF.

This clonotype occurred many times. J is TRBJ2-3 and V is TRBV7-3; 8 positions agree with TRBD1. J gave up 4 bases and V 4 bases, and 7 bases lay outside the gene matches. From germline, CDR1 is SGHTA and CDR2 FQGTGA. This CDR3 has 15 residues. Written as DNA, the CDR3 is TGTGCCAGCAGCTCCCGGACAGGGCCCCCAGATACGCAGTATTTT. Its translation: CASSSRTGPPDTQYF.

This clonotype was seen only a few times. The V call is TRBV6-1, the J call TRBJ1-1; D uncertain. The CDR3 has 12 residues. Trimming took off 7 bases at V and 4 bases at J, with 10 bases between the two ends. Per germline, CDR1 MNHNS and CDR2 SASEGT. CDR3 coding DNA: TGTGCCAGCACTACCGTCGGCACTGAAGCTTTCTTT. Translation: CASTTVGTEAFF.

The V call is TRBV12-3 or TRBV12-4, the J call TRBJ2-7, with D tentatively TRBD1 or TRBD2 (5 bases each). The CDR3 sequence is 13 residues long. Trimming cost V 5 bases and J 7 bases, with 15 bases left between them. The CDR3 here is CASSAGTQQEQYF. As DNA, the CDR3 is TGTGCCAGCAGTGCCGGGACCCAACAGGAGCAGTACTTC.

This clonotype was seen ten or more times. V usage is TRBV14 and J usage is TRBJ2-3, with D possibly being TRBD1 (6 bases). This CDR3 is 17 amino acids long. Germline V gene sequence: CDR1 SGHDN, CDR2 FVKESK. V was trimmed by 2 bases and J by 3 bases, leaving 18 bases between them. The CDR3 spells CASSQYATGRGTDTQYF. The CDR3 DNA follows: TGTGCCAGCAGCCAATATGCCACAGGGAGAGGAACAGATACGCAGTATTTT.

This chain uses TRBV18 with TRBJ2-7; unclear D gene. The germline CDR1 and CDR2 sequences are KGHSH and LQKENI. The V end was cut by 6 bases, the J end by 1 base, with 13 bases between. CDR3 size: 14 residues. In nucleotides, the CDR3 is TGTGCCAGCTCCTCGGCGGCCGGATCCTACGAGCAGTACTTC. It specifies CASSSAAGSYEQYF.

V and J are TRBV6-2 or TRBV6-3 and TRBJ2-3; D is unclear. Germline-derived CDR1 and CDR2 are MNHEY and SVGEGT. The CDR3 is 13 residues long. With 2 bases removed from V and 2 bases from J, the gap between germline ends came to 5 bases. The CDR3 region is CASSYRDTDTQYF. The CDR3 DNA reads TGTGCCAGCAGTTACAGGGACACAGATACGCAGTATTTT.

The chain employs TRBV29-1 and TRBJ1-3; D unresolved. V was clipped by 0 bases and J by 4 bases, with 4 bases between them. Germline V gives CDR1 SQVTM, CDR2 ANQGSEA. This CDR3 region has 12 residues. CDR3 bases: TGCAGCGTTGAAGATGCAGGAAACACCATATATTTT. Amino acid sequence: CSVEDAGNTIYF. The variable domain in full, completed from reference TRBV29-1 and TRBJ1-3, reads SAVISQKPSRDICQRGTSLTIQCQVDSQVTMMFWYRQQPGQSLTLIATANQGSEATYESGFVIDKFPISRPNLTFSTLTVSNMSPEDSSIYLCSVEDAGNTIYFGEGSWLTVV.

In this sample, this clonotype turned up many times. V gene TRBV12-3 or TRBV12-4 combines with J gene TRBJ1-6, with a possible D match to TRBD1 (5 bases). The length of the CDR3 is 13 residues. V was pared by 2 bases and J by 7 bases, with 6 bases between. The CDR3 spells CASSLNRNSPLHF. In DNA, the CDR3 is TGTGCCAGCAGTTTAAACAGGAATTCACCCCTCCACTTT.

This clonotype was seen ten or more times. V is TRBV28 and J is TRBJ2-1; 8 positions match TRBD2. The junction had 17 bases not matched to a gene; V was cut back by 5 bases and J by 8 bases. The germline V gene has CDR1 MDHEN and CDR2 SYDVKM. The CDR3 loop spans 17 amino acids. The CDR3 nucleotides are TGTGCCAGCAGTCCCCTCCCCAAAAGCGGGGGCCAGGATGAGCAGTTCTTC. This codes for CASSPLPKSGGQDEQFF.